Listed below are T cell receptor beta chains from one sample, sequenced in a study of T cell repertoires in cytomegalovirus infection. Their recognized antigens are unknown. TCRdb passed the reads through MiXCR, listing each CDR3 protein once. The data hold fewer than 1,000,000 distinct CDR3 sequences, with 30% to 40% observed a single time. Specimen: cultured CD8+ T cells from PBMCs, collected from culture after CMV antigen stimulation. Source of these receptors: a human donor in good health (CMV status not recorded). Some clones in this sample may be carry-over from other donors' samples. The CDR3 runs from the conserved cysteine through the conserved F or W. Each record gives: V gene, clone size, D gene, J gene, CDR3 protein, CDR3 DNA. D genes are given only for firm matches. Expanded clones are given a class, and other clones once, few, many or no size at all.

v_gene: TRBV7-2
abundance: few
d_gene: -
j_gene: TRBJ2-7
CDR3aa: CASSFARGTYEQYF
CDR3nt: TGTGCCAGCAGCTTCGCCCGGGGGACCTACGAGCAGTACTTC

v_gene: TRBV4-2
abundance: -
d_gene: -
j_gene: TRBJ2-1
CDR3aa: CASSQDIGGNEQFF
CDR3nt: TGTGCCAGCAGCCAAGATATCGGAGGGAATGAGCAGTTCTTC

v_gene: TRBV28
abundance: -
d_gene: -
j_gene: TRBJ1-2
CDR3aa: CASSRPDSYYGYTF
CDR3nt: TGTGCCAGCAGCCGCCCGGACAGCTACTATGGCTACACCTTC

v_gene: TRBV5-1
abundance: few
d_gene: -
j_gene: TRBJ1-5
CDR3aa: CASSPTYSTGMGNQPQHF
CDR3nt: TGCGCCAGCAGCCCAACTTACTCGACAGGCATGGGCAATCAGCCCCAGCATTTT

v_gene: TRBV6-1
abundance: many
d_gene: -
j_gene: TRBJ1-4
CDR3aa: CASSEAGGTNEKLFF
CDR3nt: TGTGCCAGCAGTGAAGCGGGGGGCACTAATGAAAAACTGTTTTTT

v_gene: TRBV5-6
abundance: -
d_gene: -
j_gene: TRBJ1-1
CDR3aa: CASSLGYSLVGTEAFF
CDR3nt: TGTGCCAGCAGCTTGGGGTACTCATTAGTGGGGACTGAAGCTTTCTTT

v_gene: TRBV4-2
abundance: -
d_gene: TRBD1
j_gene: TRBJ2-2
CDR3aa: CASSQDTGDFTGELFF
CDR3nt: TGTGCCAGCAGCCAAGATACAGGGGATTTCACCGGGGAGCTGTTTTTT

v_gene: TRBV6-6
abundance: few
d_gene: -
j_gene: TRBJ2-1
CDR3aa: CASSYSGTLYNEQFF
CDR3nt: TGTGCCAGCAGTTACTCTGGGACTCTCTACAATGAGCAGTTCTTC

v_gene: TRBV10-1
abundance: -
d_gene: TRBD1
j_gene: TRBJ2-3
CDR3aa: CASSFTSGTGISDTQYF
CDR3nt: TGCGCCAGCAGTTTCACGTCCGGGACAGGGATATCAGATACGCAGTATTTT

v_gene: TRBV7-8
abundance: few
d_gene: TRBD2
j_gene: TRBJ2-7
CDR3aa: CASSSGGRGSYEQYF
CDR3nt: TGTGCCAGCAGCTCGGGGGGGAGGGGGTCCTACGAGCAGTACTTC

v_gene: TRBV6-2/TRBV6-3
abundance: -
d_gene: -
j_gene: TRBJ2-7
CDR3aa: CAGGIASYEQYF
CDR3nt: TGTGCCGGAGGGATAGCCTCCTACGAGCAGTACTTC

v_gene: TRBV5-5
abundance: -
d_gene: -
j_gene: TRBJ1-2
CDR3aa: CASSITTAGGEGYTF
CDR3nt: TGTGCCAGCAGTATCACTACGGCGGGCGGTGAAGGCTACACCTTC

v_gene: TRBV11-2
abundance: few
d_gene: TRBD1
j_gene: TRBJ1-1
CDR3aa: CASSLGYRGKGNTEAFF
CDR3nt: TGTGCCAGCAGCTTAGGGTACAGGGGGAAAGGGAACACTGAAGCTTTCTTT

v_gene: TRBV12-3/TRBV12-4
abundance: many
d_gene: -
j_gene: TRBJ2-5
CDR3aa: CASSLYYLPGARETQYF
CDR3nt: TGTGCCAGCAGTCTTTACTACCTCCCAGGGGCCCGGGAGACCCAGTACTTC

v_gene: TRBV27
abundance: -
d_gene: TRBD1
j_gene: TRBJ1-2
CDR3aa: CASSPGTAYGDTF
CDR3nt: TGTGCCAGCAGCCCAGGGACAGCCTATGGCGACACCTTC

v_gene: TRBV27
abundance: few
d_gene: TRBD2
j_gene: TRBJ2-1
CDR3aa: CASSPRASGGGQFF
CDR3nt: TGTGCCAGCAGCCCCCGGGCTAGCGGGGGGGGGCAGTTCTTC

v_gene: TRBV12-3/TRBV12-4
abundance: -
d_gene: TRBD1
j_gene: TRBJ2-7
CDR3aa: CASSSPGTGAHEQYF
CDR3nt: TGTGCCAGCAGCTCCCCCGGGACAGGGGCCCACGAGCAGTACTTC